This T cell receptor (beta chain) was profiled in a study of T cell responses to AZD1222 COVID-19 vaccine. Profiled with immunoSEQ multiplex PCR; TCRdb holds only in-frame clones, not every one. Of just under 95,000 clones listed, more than 70% are singletons. General study findings and limits: It was only after the peak T cell response that any repertoires were sampled.

Germline V lookup: CDR1 SGHAT, CDR2 FQNNGV. The CDR3 has 14 amino acids. Trimming took off 5 bases at V and 9 bases at J, with 17 bases between the two ends. Of note for this clone: Antigen specificity is unknown.

The clonotype was recovered from an adult in good health. The input for sequencing was peripheral blood, taken on day 0 of AZD1222 vaccination. The gene calls are TRBV11-2 and TRBJ2-1; the D is unclear. This CDR3 is CASSPRTPPVEQFF. DNA of the CDR3: TGTGCCAGCAGCCCCCGGACCCCCCCGGTTGAGCAGTTCTTC.